The 17 T cell receptor beta chains below all came from one sample that was sequenced in a study of cytomegalovirus exposure and HLA in healthy donors. It was with 60 Vbeta and 13 Jbeta primers that the PCR ran. Only in-frame clones appear in the TCRdb table, and some are missing; sequencing was by immunoSEQ multiplex PCR. Of hundreds of thousands of clones in the sample, about 75% were seen once. The source material was PBMCs. The origin of the receptors is a female donor in good health and CMV-seronegative.

This clone was seen just once. The chain recombines TRBV2 with TRBJ1-1; TRBD1 matches at 10 bases. The length of the CDR3 is 14 residues. Unmatched junction bases numbered 6, after V lost 5 bases and J lost 6 bases. The germline V gene has CDR1 SNHLY and CDR2 FYNNEI. The CDR3 loop is CASSLDRGRAEAFF. CDR3 sequence (DNA): TGTGCCAGCAGTTTGGACAGGGGGAGGGCTGAAGCTTTCTTT.

The rearrangement links TRBV15 to TRBJ2-1; the match to TRBD2 covers 12 bases. Germline V gives CDR1 LNHNV, CDR2 YYDKDF (reference sequence). The J segment lost 0 bases and the V segment lost 3 bases, leaving 12 bases of the junction unmatched. The CDR3 length is 20 residues. The CDR3 DNA reads as TGTGCCACCAGCAGGGAGTTTCTAGCGGGAGGGCCTCGCTCCTACAATGAGCAGTTCTTC. It is translated as CATSREFLAGGPRSYNEQFF.

This clone was observed a few times. The rearrangement links TRBV23-1 to TRBJ2-1; tentative D call: TRBD2 (5 bases). TRBV23-1 is noted as an ORF with a role that remains uncertain. V was trimmed by 0 bases and J by 6 bases, leaving 12 bases between them. CDR3 length: 15 amino acids. CDR3 loop: CASSQSPRGINEQFF. CDR3 nucleotide sequence: TGCGCCAGCAGTCAATCTCCTAGAGGGATCAATGAGCAGTTCTTC.

This clone showed up just a few times. The chain couples TRBV5-1 to TRBJ2-2; 9 bases line up with TRBD1. The CDR3 is made up of 16 amino acids. The V segment lost 5 bases and the J segment 5 bases; nucleotides outside the gene matches: 10. CDR1 is SGHRS, CDR2 YFSETQ, per germline. Here the CDR3 DNA reads TGCGCCAGCAGGCTGCCGGGACAGGGACGGACCGGGGAGCTGTTTTTT. Translating it yields CASRLPGQGRTGELFF.

V gene TRBV5-1 combines with J gene TRBJ2-2; D not resolved. The V and J ends lost 0 bases and 6 bases respectively, with 12 bases between them. CDR3 size: 15 residues. Germline values: CDR1 SGHRS, CDR2 YFSETQ. The CDR3 sequence: CASSLGHPEAGELFF. The DNA for the CDR3 is TGCGCCAGCAGCTTGGGCCACCCCGAGGCCGGGGAGCTGTTTTTT.

J is TRBJ2-7 and V is TRBV7-2; 9 bases align to TRBD2. From germline, CDR1 is SGHTA and CDR2 FQGNSA. This CDR3 comprises 16 residues. With 5 bases clipped from V and 0 bases from J, the junction kept 8 bases outside the gene matches. CDR3 residues: CASSPFLAGPSYEQYF. The CDR3 region has the DNA TGTGCCAGCAGCCCCTTTCTAGCGGGGCCCTCCTACGAGCAGTACTTC.

This clone has only a few counts. The chain recombines TRBV7-2 with TRBJ1-5; tentatively, D is TRBD1 (5 bases). The CDR3 totals 14 residues. Looked up from germline, CDR1 is SGHTA and CDR2 is FQGNSA. Trimming left V 2 bases short and J 5 bases short, with 10 bases between. This chain's CDR3 is CASSLWGAHQPQHF. Written as DNA, the CDR3 is TGTGCCAGCAGCTTATGGGGCGCGCATCAGCCCCAGCATTTT.

The chain links TRBV11-3 to TRBJ2-1; 7 bases are shared with TRBD2. Germline V gene lookup returns CDR1 SGHNT and CDR2 YENEEA. With V trimmed by 5 bases and J by 5 bases, 6 bases remained unmatched. The length of the CDR3 is 14 residues. CDR3 in DNA: TGTGCCAGCAGCCCCAGCGGGAAAAACAATGAGCAGTTCTTC. Residues: CASSPSGKNNEQFF.

The chain couples TRBV6-1 to TRBJ1-2; D possibly corresponds to TRBD1 (6 bases). Germline CDR1 is MNHNS and CDR2 is SASEGT. The CDR3 totals 13 residues. Trimming removed 6 bases from V and 5 bases from J, with 13 bases in between. CDR3 loop: CASRPGHTYGYTF. The CDR3 coding sequence is TGTGCCAGCAGGCCGGGACATACTTATGGCTACACCTTC.

In its sample, this clone was seen once. The chain employs TRBV10-3 and TRBJ2-7; D is possibly TRBD1 (5 bases). Germline V gives CDR1 ENHRY, CDR2 SYGVKD. The CDR3 length is 14 residues. V was shortened by 2 bases and J by 0 bases, with 8 bases between the two germline ends. Here the CDR3 reads CAISEVQGSYEQYF. The CDR3 DNA is TGTGCCATCAGTGAGGTGCAGGGCTCCTACGAGCAGTACTTC.

The chain joins TRBV2 to TRBJ2-7, with 11 bases that match TRBD1. CDR1 is SNHLY, CDR2 FYNNEI, per germline. V was pared by 11 bases and J by 3 bases, with 3 bases of the junction left unmatched. The CDR3 extends over 12 amino acids. CDR3 residues: CASGTGGYEQYF. The CDR3 nucleotides are TGTGCCTCCGGGACAGGGGGCTACGAGCAGTACTTC. Full variable domain (missing parts from reference TRBV2 and TRBJ2-7): EPEVTQTPSHQVTQMGQEVILRCVPISNHLYFYWYRQILGQKVEFLVSFYNNEISEKSEIFDDQFSVERPDGSNFTLKIRSTKLEDSAMYFCASGTGGYEQYFGPGTRLTVT.

The V call is TRBV14, the J call TRBJ2-7, with D perhaps TRBD1 (5 bases). The germline V and J ends were trimmed by 3 bases and 2 bases, with 11 bases remaining between them. This CDR3 is 14 amino acids long. CDR1 and CDR2 from the germline V gene are SGHDN and FVKESK. Written as DNA, the CDR3 is TGTGCCAGCAGCCACATGGACACGACCTACGAGCAGTACTTC. Amino acids: CASSHMDTTYEQYF.

A note on this clone: Within the sample, other DNA sequences also encode this same CDR3. The rearrangement links TRBV28 to TRBJ2-7; 9 nucleotides agree with TRBD2. The CDR3 spans 14 residues. V dropped 4 bases and J dropped 2; count of bases not matched to a gene: 3. Germline V lookup: CDR1 MDHEN, CDR2 SYDVKM. This CDR3 reads CASSSSGRPYEQYF. The CDR3 DNA reads as TGTGCCAGCAGTTCAAGCGGGAGGCCCTACGAGCAGTACTTC.

The rearrangement joins TRBV27 to TRBJ1-3, with D perhaps TRBD1 (6 bases). CDR3 length equals 16 residues. Germline CDR1 is MNHEY and CDR2 is SMNVEV (reference sequence). Trimming cost V 5 bases and J 1 base, with 15 bases left between them. CDR3 in amino acids: CASSPIGGGSGNTIYF. In DNA, the CDR3 is TGTGCCAGCAGTCCAATAGGGGGTGGATCTGGAAACACCATATATTTT.

This clone came up a few times. CDR3 sequence reads: CASRLGREGRTDTQYF. The CDR3 nucleotides read TGTGCCAGCAGACTGGGGCGGGAGGGTCGCACAGATACGCAGTATTTT. The rearrangement joins TRBV9 to TRBJ2-3; 9 bases map to TRBD2. V lost 5 bases and J lost 1; bases outside the gene matches: 8. The germline gives CDR1 SGDLS, CDR2 YYNGEE. CDR3 length equals 16 residues.

This sequence joins TRBV2 and TRBJ2-7; TRBD2 agrees at 10 bases. The ends lost 7 bases at V and 5 bases at J; junction bases unmatched: 5. Looked up from germline, CDR1 is SNHLY and CDR2 is FYNNEI. This CDR3 has 13 amino acids. The CDR3 DNA is TGTGCCAGCAAGCGGGAGGGACCGCACGAGCAGTACTTC. Translation gives CASKREGPHEQYF.

This clone was seen just once. The chain has TRBV7-2 and TRBJ2-1, with TRBD2 matching over 8 bases. Germline assignment: CDR1 SGHTA and CDR2 FQGNSA. After removal of 7 bases from V and 6 bases from J, the junction contained 2 bases not matched to a gene. CDR3 length: 12 residues. In DNA form, the CDR3 reads TGTGCCAGCACGAGCGGGGGCAATGAGCAGTTCTTC. Translation gives CASTSGGNEQFF.